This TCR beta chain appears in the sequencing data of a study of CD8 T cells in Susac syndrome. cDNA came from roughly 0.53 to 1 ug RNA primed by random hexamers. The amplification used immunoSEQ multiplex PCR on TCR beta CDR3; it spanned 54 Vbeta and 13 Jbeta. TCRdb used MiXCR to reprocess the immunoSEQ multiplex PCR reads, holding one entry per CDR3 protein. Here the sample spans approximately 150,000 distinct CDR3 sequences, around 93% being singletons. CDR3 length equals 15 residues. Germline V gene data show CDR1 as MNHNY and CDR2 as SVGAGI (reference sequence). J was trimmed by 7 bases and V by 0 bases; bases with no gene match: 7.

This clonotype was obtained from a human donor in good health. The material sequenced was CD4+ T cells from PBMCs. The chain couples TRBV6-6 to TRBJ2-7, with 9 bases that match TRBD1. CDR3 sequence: CASSYSGQGSLEQYF. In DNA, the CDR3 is TGTGCCAGCAGTTACTCTGGACAGGGGTCTTTAGAGCAGTACTTC.